The next 24 T cell receptor beta chains were all read from a single sample in a study of blood T cell repertoires in COVID-19. Using immunoSEQ multiplex PCR, the repertoire was profiled, and TCRdb retains in-frame clones only, with some absent. The profile covers about 200,000 clones, with approximately 82% appearing a single time and approximately 16% taken by the ten largest. The sequencing sample was made of PBMCs or T cells enriched from blood (not recorded which). These TCRs come from a middle-aged man who had recovered from COVID-19.

V gene TRBV27 combines with J gene TRBJ1-1; 7 bases map to TRBD1. V was clipped by 6 bases and J by 11 bases; unmatched bases: 12. The CDR3 has 13 residues. Germline V gene lookup returns CDR1 MNHEY and CDR2 SMNVEV (reference sequence). This CDR3 is CASRDRPPTPAFF. CDR3 sequence (DNA): TGTGCCAGCAGGGACAGGCCCCCCACGCCGGCTTTCTTT.

This clone has a handful of counts. In DNA form, the CDR3 reads TGTGCCAGCAGCTTTACAGACAGGGCTTATGGCTACACCTTC. Residues: CASSFTDRAYGYTF. This chain joins TRBV7-2 and TRBJ1-2; TRBD1 agrees at 7 bases. The CDR3 runs to 14 residues. From germline, CDR1 is SGHTA and CDR2 FQGNSA. V shed 3 bases and J 5 bases; nucleotides not matched to a gene: 6.

The rearrangement uses TRBV15 and TRBJ2-3; 7 bases agree with TRBD1. Germline trimming cut 6 bases from V and 0 bases from J; bases unmatched to any gene: 0. Germline V gene sequence: CDR1 LNHNV, CDR2 YYDKDF (reference sequence). The CDR3 totals 13 residues. The CDR3 loop reads CATRTGSTDTQYF. CDR3 nucleotide sequence: TGTGCCACCAGGACAGGGAGCACAGATACGCAGTATTTT.

This sequence joins TRBV5-4 and TRBJ1-4; D is possibly TRBD1 (6 bases). The V and J ends lost 4 bases and 1 base respectively, with 8 bases between them. The CDR3 has 14 amino acids. Germline CDR1 reads SGHNT; CDR2 reads YYREEE (reference sequence). The CDR3 coding sequence is TGTGCCAGCAGCCTACAGGGAACTAATGAAAAACTGTTTTTT. Its translation: CASSLQGTNEKLFF.

This clone occurred a few times. The chain uses TRBV29-1 and TRBJ2-2; TRBD1 is a possible D gene (5 bases). The CDR3 has 12 amino acids. The germline CDR1 and CDR2 sequences are SQVTM and ANQGSEA. V was trimmed by 7 bases and J by 6 bases, leaving 12 bases between them. The CDR3 region has the DNA TGCAGCGCAGGCCTAGGGGCCGGGGAGCTGTTTTTT. It is translated as CSAGLGAGELFF.

The gene calls are TRBV19 and TRBJ2-7, with a possible D match to TRBD2 (7 bases). Germline loops: CDR1 LNHDA, CDR2 SQIVND (reference sequence). The CDR3 runs to 18 residues. The ends were cut back, 1 base at V and 2 bases at J, with 21 bases in the middle. CDR3 in DNA: TGTGCCAGTAGTATAGCTCCCGGTGGCGGGGGCCTACCCTACGAGCAGTACTTC. This sequence encodes CASSIAPGGGGLPYEQYF.

The J gene is TRBJ2-7, the V gene TRBV18; 10 positions match TRBD1. The V segment lost 2 bases and the J segment 3 bases; nucleotides outside the gene matches: 4. The CDR3 covers 15 residues. Germline-derived CDR1 and CDR2 are KGHSH and LQKENI. DNA for the CDR3: TGTGCCAGCTCACCAGCCGGGACAGGGGTCTACGAGCAGTACTTC. It yields the protein CASSPAGTGVYEQYF.

The chain carries TRBV5-1 and TRBJ1-5, with D uncertain. The germline CDR1 and CDR2 sequences are SGHRS and YFSETQ. CDR3 length: 13 amino acids. V dropped 4 bases and J dropped 5 bases, with 10 bases sitting between them. CDR3 sequence (DNA): TGCGCCAGCAGCCTCGATTTAGATCAGCCCCAGCATTTT. Its translation: CASSLDLDQPQHF.

This chain uses TRBV18 with TRBJ2-2; 7 bases agree with TRBD1. This CDR3 spans 16 amino acids. V shed 2 bases and J 3 bases; nucleotides not matched to a gene: 6. Germline assignment: CDR1 KGHSH and CDR2 LQKENI. The CDR3 protein is CASSPARGPYTGELFF. Here the CDR3 DNA reads TGTGCCAGCTCACCAGCGAGGGGGCCGTACACCGGGGAGCTGTTTTTT.

V gene TRBV5-4 combines with J gene TRBJ2-1; 11 bases agree with TRBD2. Germline CDR1 reads SGHNT; CDR2 reads YYREEE (reference sequence). This CDR3 contains 18 residues. Trimming at V came to 1 base and at J to 2 bases, leaving 8 bases not matched to a gene. The CDR3 DNA sequence: TGTGCCAGCAGCTTGAGACTAGCGGGGCCGAACGCCTACAATGAGCAGTTCTTC. Its translation is CASSLRLAGPNAYNEQFF.

The rearrangement joins TRBV5-6 to TRBJ1-2; 8 positions match TRBD1. After removal of 5 bases from V and 4 bases from J, the junction contained 4 bases not matched to a gene. CDR3 length: 13 residues. CDR1 SGHDT and CDR2 YYEEEE come from the germline V gene. The CDR3 nucleotides read TGTGCCAGCAGGCCGACAGGGGCCTATGGCTACACCTTC. Amino acids: CASRPTGAYGYTF.

This chain uses TRBV29-1 with TRBJ1-2, with unresolved D. V lost 2 bases and J 4 bases, leaving 5 bases between the germline ends. The CDR3 extends over 11 amino acids. Germline CDR1 reads SQVTM; CDR2 reads ANQGSEA. As DNA, the CDR3 is TGCAGCGTTGAAAAAGCCTATGGCTACACCTTC. This translates into CSVEKAYGYTF.

J is TRBJ2-7 and V is TRBV28, with 10 bases that match TRBD1. This CDR3 has 15 residues. The germline CDR1 and CDR2 sequences are MDHEN and SYDVKM. Trimming removed 5 bases from V and 3 bases from J; junction bases left unmatched: 7. The CDR3 nucleotides are TGTGCCAGCAGTATCCCCGGGACAGGGGTCTACGAGCAGTACTTC. Protein: CASSIPGTGVYEQYF.

The rearrangement uses TRBV9 and TRBJ1-3, with a weak D call TRBD1 (5 bases). Germline V gene sequence: CDR1 SGDLS, CDR2 YYNGEE. There are 14 residues in the CDR3. V was shortened by 3 bases and J by 4 bases, with 11 bases between the two germline ends. The CDR3 is CASSEWGGGNTIYF. CDR3 DNA sequence: TGTGCCAGCAGCGAGTGGGGGGGAGGAAACACCATATATTTT.

The CDR3, as DNA: TGTGCCAGCAGTGACCTGAGAGAAAAACTGTTTTTT. This encodes CASSDLREKLFF. The chain uses TRBV6-1 and TRBJ1-4; D uncertain. The CDR3 is 12 residues long. The germline V and J ends were trimmed by 3 bases and 8 bases, with 7 bases remaining between them. Per germline, CDR1 MNHNS and CDR2 SASEGT.

The chain combines TRBV6-4 with TRBJ1-1, with D maybe TRBD1 (5 bases). The CDR3 loop spans 13 amino acids. The V and J ends lost 9 bases and 1 base respectively, with 12 bases between them. Germline CDR1 and CDR2: MRHNA and SNTAGT. The CDR3 DNA sequence: TGTGCCAGGAAGGGTGGGGCGAACACTGAAGCTTTCTTT. This codes for CARKGGANTEAFF.

This clone was found a few times. J is TRBJ1-2 and V is TRBV11-1; possibly TRBD1 for D (5 bases). Trimming removed 3 bases from V and 6 bases from J, with 11 bases in between. The V gene's germline CDR1 is SGHAT and CDR2 FQDESV (reference sequence). This CDR3 has 13 residues. The CDR3 DNA is TGTGCCAGCAGCTTCGGGGGGTACGATGGCTACACCTTC. Protein sequence: CASSFGGYDGYTF.

The J gene is TRBJ1-2, the V gene TRBV5-4; tentatively, D is TRBD1 (5 bases). From germline, CDR1 is SGHNT and CDR2 YYREEE (reference sequence). Trimming removed 5 bases at V and 8 bases at J, with 16 bases between. CDR3 length: 13 amino acids. DNA for the CDR3: TGTGCCAGCAGTTCCTTACAGGAGGGCGGCTACACCTTC. Its protein product is CASSSLQEGGYTF.

The chain employs TRBV6-5 and TRBJ2-1; 8 bases map to TRBD2. V shed 6 bases, J shed 1 base, and the junction held 5 bases outside the gene matches. In germline, CDR1 is MNHEY, CDR2 SVGAGI. CDR3 length equals 15 residues. CDR3 protein: CASRSGGQSYNEQFF. The CDR3 DNA is TGTGCCAGCAGATCGGGGGGGCAGTCCTACAATGAGCAGTTCTTC.

The rearrangement uses TRBV12-5 and TRBJ2-5; 7 bases are a match to TRBD2. Unmatched junction bases numbered 7, after V lost 6 bases and J lost 3 bases. This CDR3 is 14 amino acids long. Germline values: CDR1 LGHNT, CDR2 FRNRAP. The CDR3 spells CASGQGREEETQYF. DNA of the CDR3: TGTGCTAGTGGACAAGGGAGGGAGGAAGAGACCCAGTACTTC.

The chain recombines TRBV24-1 with TRBJ2-2, with a tentative D call TRBD2 (7 bases). The V end was cut by 9 bases, the J end by 8 bases, with 15 bases between. The CDR3 totals 13 residues. The germline V gene has CDR1 KGHDR and CDR2 SFDVKD. In DNA form, the CDR3 reads TGTGCCACCGCCAGGCGGGGGCGAGGGGAGCTGTTTTTT. It translates to CATARRGRGELFF.

This clone was found a few times. Written as DNA, the CDR3 is TGTGCCAGCAGTTTAGCCTTCGCTCGGCAGCCCCAGCATTTT. It translates to CASSLAFARQPQHF. The rearrangement links TRBV28 to TRBJ1-5; D remains unclear. This CDR3 has 14 amino acids. With 2 bases removed from V and 7 bases from J, the gap between germline ends came to 12 bases. Germline-derived CDR1 and CDR2 are MDHEN and SYDVKM.

Only a few counts were recorded for this clone. The chain is built from TRBV7-9 and TRBJ2-7; D is perhaps TRBD1 (6 bases). Germline CDR1 SEHNR, CDR2 FQNEAQ (reference sequence). The CDR3 loop spans 14 amino acids. The V end lost 0 bases, the J end lost 3 bases, and 9 bases lay between the germline ends. The CDR3 coding sequence is TGTGCCAGCAGCTTAGCAAGACAGGACTACGAGCAGTACTTC. Translating gives CASSLARQDYEQYF.

The chain couples TRBV19 to TRBJ2-1; 7 bases map to TRBD2. Germline values: CDR1 LNHDA, CDR2 SQIVND (reference sequence). The CDR3 is 15 amino acids. Germline trimming cut 0 bases from V and 6 bases from J; bases unmatched to any gene: 5. The CDR3 protein is CASSIDGGRANEQFF. CDR3 DNA sequence: TGTGCCAGTAGTATAGATGGAGGGAGGGCCAATGAGCAGTTCTTC.